What follows is one T cell receptor (beta chain) and its context. Its recognized antigen is unknown. Per-nucleotide qualities are absent, and no much larger clonotype sits a single base away. The library was obtained by the immunoSEQ multiplex PCR assay. Imported from immuneACCESS, the table was reduced by TCRdb to in-frame sequences with V and J called. These copies leave out some clones; in studies compared against another copy, an unresolved V gene accounts for under half, and the cause of the remainder is not known. The sample table lists about 40,000 clones, 90% to 95% of them with a count of one. Roughly 0.45% of the sample is in the top ten clones. This sample is part of a study of T cell changes during pregnancy in multiple sclerosis (dated by TCRdb to between 2018 and 2021). Background on the whole study: The study examined how the T cell repertoire changed over the course of pregnancy in women with multiple sclerosis.

A distance of 7 bases separates the germline ends of V and J, which lose 2 bases and 0 bases respectively. Taken from the germline V gene, the CDR1 and CDR2 loops are SGHTA and FQGNSA. There are 14 amino acids in the CDR3, from cysteine to phenylalanine inclusive. The only DNA kept is the CDR3, 42 bases in frame from the first base. The source was CD4+ T cells from peripheral blood mononuclear cells, collected in the third trimester of pregnancy. The clonotype comes from a female donor in good health, enrolled as a control in a pregnancy study. Here the chain combines TRBV7-2 and TRBJ1-1; tentative D gene TRBD1, with 5 bases matching. CDR3 protein: CASSLKGVNTEAFF. The DNA sequence reads TGTGCCAGCAGCTTAAAAGGGGTGAACACTGAAGCTTTCTTT.